Below are 14 T cell receptor beta chains sequenced from a single sample in a study of human T cells and chemical hapten exposure. This sample's time point: pre-sensitization, week 0. Treatment reported: therapeutic diphenylcyclopropenone sensitization with weekly scalp DPC. Each CDR3 protein gets one entry after TCRdb re-called the RACE reads with MiXCR. The profile shows around 92,000 distinct CDR3 sequences, approximately 11% of them singletons. Sequenced here: whole blood, sampled in connection with sensitization to the hapten diphenylcyclopropenone (DPC). These receptors all come from a woman aged 55 to 70 with alopecia areata. Some clones in this sample may be carry-over from other donors' samples.

The chain links TRBV7-7 to TRBJ1-1; D is unresolved. This CDR3 contains 13 residues. V shed 5 bases and J shed 7 bases, with 14 bases lying between them. Looked up from germline, CDR1 is SSHAT and CDR2 is FNYEAQ (reference sequence). The CDR3 coding sequence is TGTGCCAGCAGCCCGGTAGGCCGGGTTGAAGCTTTCTTT. Translated: CASSPVGRVEAFF.

In its sample, this clonotype was seen a few times. The chain joins TRBV11-2 to TRBJ2-3; 9 positions agree with TRBD2. Germline trimming cut 5 bases from V and 4 bases from J; bases unmatched to any gene: 13. The CDR3 runs 17 residues. Looked up from germline, CDR1 is SGHAT and CDR2 is FQNNGV. CDR3 loop: CASSTLAGGLAADTQYF. CDR3 nucleotide sequence: TGTGCCAGCAGCACCCTGGCGGGGGGGCTAGCAGCAGATACGCAGTATTTT.

This clonotype turned up a few times. Germline is not matched at one junction end, which may reflect a read error. The chain carries TRBV7-3 and TRBJ2-5; 12 positions match TRBD2. This CDR3 has 19 amino acids. The germline CDR1 and CDR2 sequences are SGHTA and FQGTGA. This CDR3 reads CASSPDLAGGRPTQQTQYF. DNA for the CDR3: TGTGCCAGCAGCCCGGACCTAGCGGGGGGGCGACCTACCCAACAGACCCAGTACTTC. Complete variable domain (other parts from reference TRBV7-3 and TRBJ2-5): GAGVSQTPSNKVTEKGKYVELRCDPISGHTALYWYRQSLGQGPEFLIYFQGTGAADDSGLPNDRFFAVRPEGSVSTLKIQRTERGDSAVYLCASSPDLAGGRPTQQTQYFGPGTRLLVL.

This clonotype was counted many times. The J gene is TRBJ2-6, the V gene TRBV12-3 or TRBV12-4; no definite D call. CDR3 length equals 17 residues. V shed 8 bases and J shed 1 base, with 18 bases lying between them. The CDR3 here is CASSPVAIGSGANVLTF. In nucleotides, the CDR3 is TGTGCCAGCTCCCCGGTGGCGATCGGGTCTGGGGCCAACGTCCTGACTTTC.

As regards this clonotype: A read error may be the cause here, since a much bigger clone is one base away. CDR3 DNA sequence: TGCAGTGTTACCCCCCAGGGGAGGTACGAGCAGTACTTC. Translated, it gives CSVTPQGRYEQYF. The J gene is TRBJ2-7, the V gene TRBV20-1; either TRBD1 or TRBD2 may fit D (6 bases each). The CDR3 loop spans 13 amino acids. Germline V gives CDR1 DFQATT, CDR2 SNEGSKA (reference sequence). V gave up 7 bases and J gave up 4 bases, with 17 bases separating them.

This clonotype was recorded many times. The rearrangement links TRBV20-1 to TRBJ1-5; perhaps TRBD1 as D (6 bases). Germline V gene data show CDR1 as DFQATT and CDR2 as SNEGSKA (reference sequence). CDR3 length equals 15 residues. V lost 5 bases, J lost 0 bases, and 14 bases lay in between. The CDR3 nucleotides read TGCAGTGCTTGGACAGCCGGCTATAGCAATCAGCCCCAGCATTTT. Its protein is CSAWTAGYSNQPQHF.

The rearrangement joins TRBV10-3 to TRBJ1-2; D is possibly TRBD1 (5 bases). From germline, CDR1 is ENHRY and CDR2 SYGVKD. The length of the CDR3 is 12 residues. V lost 3 bases, J lost 7 bases, and 9 bases lay in between. CDR3 sequence (DNA): TGTGCCATCAGTGAAGGGGTTGCTGGCTACACCTTC. Amino acids: CAISEGVAGYTF.

The rearrangement joins TRBV7-2 to TRBJ2-7, with D maybe TRBD2 (6 bases). Per germline, CDR1 SGHTA and CDR2 FQGNSA. This CDR3 spans 17 amino acids. V was shortened by 5 bases and J by 9 bases, with 29 bases between the two germline ends. The DNA for the CDR3 is TGTGCCAGCAGCCACCCTCCTCGGGGACGAATAGCGGCTGGGCAGTACTTC. Translation: CASSHPPRGRIAAGQYF.

The chain employs TRBV27 and TRBJ1-2; D gene unclear. CDR3 length equals 12 residues. V was pared by 5 bases and J by 6 bases, with 10 bases between. Germline CDR1 and CDR2: MNHEY and SMNVEV (reference sequence). CDR3: CASSTQNHGYTF. The DNA of the CDR3 is TGTGCCAGCAGTACACAGAACCATGGCTACACCTTC.

At least ten counts were recorded for this clonotype. The gene calls are TRBV20-1 and TRBJ2-7, with 7 positions matching TRBD2. Germline V gene sequence: CDR1 DFQATT, CDR2 SNEGSKA (reference sequence). The CDR3 loop spans 14 amino acids. With 3 bases clipped from V and 1 base from J, the junction kept 6 bases outside the gene matches. CDR3 DNA: TGCAGTGCTAGGGTCCCGGGGGGATCCTACGAGCAGTACTTC. Translation: CSARVPGGSYEQYF.

This clonotype was detected many times. The rearrangement joins TRBV7-9 to TRBJ2-2, with TRBD2 as a possible D gene (6 bases). The V end lost 4 bases, the J end lost 4 bases, and 19 bases lay between the germline ends. This CDR3 region has 17 residues. The V gene's germline CDR1 is SEHNR and CDR2 FQNEAQ (reference sequence). The CDR3 DNA reads TGTGCCAGCAGCTCCGACTGGGGGACTTTGAGCACCGGGGAGCTGTTTTTT. Encoded protein: CASSSDWGTLSTGELFF.

At least ten counts were recorded for this clonotype. The chain uses TRBV9 and TRBJ1-1, with 10 bases matching TRBD1. Per germline, CDR1 SGDLS and CDR2 YYNGEE. The CDR3 contains 15 residues. Germline trimming cut 4 bases from V and 8 bases from J; bases unmatched to any gene: 11. This CDR3 is CASSPRDRGLPEAFF. The CDR3, as DNA: TGTGCCAGCAGCCCCCGGGACAGGGGATTGCCGGAAGCTTTCTTT. Full variable domain (remainder filled in from reference TRBV9 and TRBJ1-1): DSGVTQTPKHLITATGQRVTLRCSPRSGDLSVYWYQQSLDQGLQFLIQYYNGEERAKGNILERFSAQQFPDLHSELNLSSLELGDSALYFCASSPRDRGLPEAFFGQGTRLTVV.

This clonotype was observed a handful of times. The junction departs from the called germline gene at one end, perhaps through a read error. The chain recombines TRBV11-2 with TRBJ1-2, with D tentatively TRBD1 (6 bases). The CDR3 runs to 12 residues. Germline loops: CDR1 SGHAT, CDR2 FQNNGV. In DNA, the CDR3 is TGTGCCTGCAGCTTAGCTGGGGGGCGAGACACCTTC. The encoded protein is CACSLAGGRDTF. Supplemented by reference TRBV11-2 and TRBJ1-2, the full variable domain reads EAGVAQSPRYKIIEKRQSVAFWCNPISGHATLYWYQQILGQGPKLLIQFQNNGVVDDSQLPKDRFSAERLKGVDSTLKIQPAKLEDSAVYLCACSLAGGRDTFGSGTRLTVV.

The sample holds many counts of this clonotype. The rearrangement links TRBV7-8 to TRBJ2-1; D remains unclear. The length of the CDR3 is 16 residues. Deletions cut 1 base from V and 2 bases from J, with 12 bases between. CDR1 and CDR2 (germline): SGHVS, FQNEAQ. The CDR3 DNA follows: TGTGCCAGCAGCTTAGTGGGGTCATCCCCCTACAATGAGCAGTTCTTC. This codes for CASSLVGSSPYNEQFF. Looking up the rest from reference TRBV7-8 and TRBJ2-1 gives the full variable domain: GAGVSQSPRYKVAKRGQDVALRCDPISGHVSLFWYQQALGQGPEFLTYFQNEAQLDKSGLPSDRFFAERPEGSVSTLKIQRTQQEDSAVYLCASSLVGSSPYNEQFFGPGTRLTVL.